These T cell receptor beta chains were read from a single sample in a study of T cell responses to AZD1222 COVID-19 vaccine. Sequenced by immunoSEQ multiplex PCR; TCRdb stores in-frame clones only, minus some. The table includes approximately 140,000 clones, 75% to 95% detected once. The sequences come from peripheral blood, collected on day 0 of MenACWY control vaccination. The receptor source for this set is an adult in good health. Both conserved end residues are part of each CDR3. The D gene is left open where the match is weak. Not every row has a clone size; where given, it reads once, few, many or a size class.

V gene	J gene	D gene	clone size	CDR3 protein	CDR3 DNA
TRBV3-1/TRBV3-2	TRBJ1-2	NA	NA	CASSQRESGVYGYTF	TGTGCCAGCAGCCAAAGAGAATCAGGGGTCTATGGCTACACCTTC
TRBV5-6	TRBJ1-2	NA	NA	CASSRGSQGFYGYTF	TGTGCCAGCAGTAGAGGGTCCCAGGGATTCTATGGCTACACCTTC
TRBV11-3	TRBJ2-1	TRBD2	NA	CASSLIAGSYNEQFF	TGTGCCAGCAGCTTAATAGCGGGATCCTACAATGAGCAGTTCTTC
TRBV12-3/TRBV12-4	TRBJ2-7	NA	NA	CASSFGSAEQYF	TGTGCCAGCAGTTTTGGTAGTGCGGAGCAGTACTTC
TRBV10-1	TRBJ2-3	NA	NA	CASSETDTDTQYF	TGCGCCAGCAGTGAGACCGACACCGATACGCAGTATTTT
TRBV5-4	TRBJ2-7	NA	NA	CASSTRDSDSYEQYF	TGTGCCAGCAGCACCCGGGACTCCGACTCCTACGAGCAGTACTTC
TRBV15	TRBJ1-1	NA	NA	CATSRADGTEAFF	TGTGCCACCAGCAGAGCTGACGGCACTGAAGCTTTCTTT
TRBV7-9	TRBJ2-1	TRBD2	NA	CASSLTSGPWNEQFF	TGTGCCAGCAGCTTAACTAGCGGGCCCTGGAATGAGCAGTTCTTC
TRBV6-5	TRBJ1-2	NA	NA	CASRNPGGYTF	TGTGCCAGCAGAAACCCCGGCGGCTACACCTTC
TRBV7-9	TRBJ1-1	NA	NA	CASSLASGSARNTEAFF	TGTGCCAGCAGCTTAGCCTCCGGGTCAGCAAGGAACACTGAAGCTTTCTTT
TRBV5-1	TRBJ2-1	TRBD1	once	CASTSGQGSYNEQFF	TGCGCCAGCACCAGCGGACAGGGGTCCTACAATGAGCAGTTCTTC
TRBV7-9	TRBJ2-3	TRBD2	NA	CASSVAGAQRITQYF	TGTGCCAGCAGCGTAGCGGGGGCTCAACGTATTACGCAGTATTTT
TRBV21-1	TRBJ1-5	NA	NA	CASSKSYSNQPQHF	TGTGCCAGCAGCAAGTCTTATAGCAATCAGCCCCAGCATTTT
TRBV10-3	TRBJ1-1	TRBD1	once	CAISESRDYRGRPGTEAFF	TGTGCCATCAGTGAGTCGAGAGACTACAGGGGGCGGCCCGGCACTGAAGCTTTCTTT
TRBV7-3	TRBJ1-1	NA	NA	CASSLRSGNTEAFF	TGTGCCAGCAGCTTAAGATCAGGGAACACTGAAGCTTTCTTT
TRBV10-3	TRBJ1-1	NA	few	CATAGGVEAFF	TGTGCCACGGCCGGAGGTGTTGAAGCTTTCTTT
TRBV4-1	TRBJ2-1	TRBD2	NA	CASSQGRLAGGYEQFF	TGCGCCAGCAGCCAAGGACGACTAGCGGGAGGGTATGAGCAGTTCTTC
TRBV7-9	TRBJ1-1	NA	NA	CASSPDGGMGTEAFF	TGTGCCAGCAGCCCTGATGGGGGCATGGGCACTGAAGCTTTCTTT
TRBV27	TRBJ2-7	TRBD1	NA	CASQDRASYEQYF	TGTGCCAGCCAGGACAGGGCCTCCTACGAGCAGTACTTC
TRBV18	TRBJ2-7	TRBD2	few	CASSPPGLADSYEQYF	TGTGCCAGCTCACCGCCTGGGCTAGCGGACTCCTACGAGCAGTACTTC
TRBV6-4	TRBJ2-3	NA	NA	CASSDSRNTDTQYF	TGTGCCAGCAGTGACTCCCGCAACACAGATACGCAGTATTTT
TRBV3-1/TRBV3-2	TRBJ2-7	TRBD2	NA	CASSHYPLGLAVIGEQYF	TGTGCCAGCAGCCACTACCCCCTGGGACTAGCGGTTATTGGCGAGCAGTACTTC
TRBV6-5	TRBJ2-5	TRBD1	NA	CASSYRSPGGSETQYF	TGTGCCAGCAGTTACCGGTCGCCAGGGGGCTCAGAGACCCAGTACTTC
TRBV7-9	TRBJ2-3	TRBD1	NA	CASSLASTGTGTDTQYF	TGTGCCAGCAGCTTAGCCTCGACCGGGACAGGCACAGATACGCAGTATTTT
TRBV28	TRBJ1-4	NA	NA	CASSPFRATVNEKLFF	TGTGCCAGCAGCCCATTTAGGGCCACCGTTAATGAAAAACTGTTTTTT
TRBV9	TRBJ1-1	NA	few	CASNKGEWTNTEAFF	TGTGCCAGCAACAAAGGAGAGTGGACGAACACTGAAGCTTTCTTT
TRBV11-2	TRBJ1-2	NA	NA	CASSSTGPYGYTF	TGTGCCAGCAGCTCGACAGGTCCCTATGGCTACACCTTC
TRBV27	TRBJ1-2	NA	NA	CASSAGAFYGYTF	TGTGCCAGCAGCGCAGGGGCTTTCTATGGCTACACCTTC
TRBV7-2	TRBJ2-2	NA	NA	CASSLGQVIGELFF	TGTGCCAGCAGCTTAGGACAGGTCATCGGGGAGCTGTTTTTT
TRBV3-1/TRBV3-2	TRBJ2-5	NA	NA	CASSPDLGQKTQYF	TGTGCCAGCAGCCCTGACCTAGGACAGAAGACCCAGTACTTC
TRBV3-1/TRBV3-2	TRBJ2-5	TRBD2	NA	CASSPGTSGETQYF	TGTGCCAGCAGCCCCGGGACTAGCGGAGAGACCCAGTACTTC
TRBV2	TRBJ2-3	NA	NA	CASSEWSPSTDTQYF	TGTGCCAGCAGTGAATGGAGTCCTAGCACAGATACGCAGTATTTT
TRBV5-5	TRBJ2-1	NA	NA	CASSSRGDNNEQFF	TGTGCCAGCAGCTCACGAGGGGATAACAATGAGCAGTTCTTC
TRBV12-3/TRBV12-4	TRBJ1-4	NA	NA	CASSTRGEKLFF	TGTGCCAGCAGCACGAGGGGTGAAAAACTGTTTTTT
TRBV6-5	TRBJ2-2	NA	NA	CASSRGWNTGELFF	TGTGCCAGCAGTCGCGGTTGGAACACCGGGGAGCTGTTTTTT
TRBV27	TRBJ1-5	NA	NA	CASSLSGGPQPQHF	TGTGCCAGCAGTTTATCGGGGGGGCCCCAGCCCCAGCATTTT
TRBV4-1	TRBJ1-5	TRBD1	once	CASSSGQGNQPQHF	TGCGCCAGCAGCTCGGGACAGGGGAATCAGCCCCAGCATTTT
TRBV19	TRBJ1-1	TRBD1	NA	CASSARGDGTEAFF	TGTGCCAGTAGTGCCAGGGGGGATGGCACTGAAGCTTTCTTT
TRBV3-1/TRBV3-2	TRBJ1-1	TRBD1	NA	CASSSQGGTEAFF	TGTGCCAGCAGCTCCCAGGGGGGTACTGAAGCTTTCTTT
TRBV10-3	TRBJ2-7	TRBD2	NA	CAISVATSGRYEQYF	TGTGCCATCAGTGTTGCGACTAGCGGGAGGTACGAGCAGTACTTC
TRBV14	TRBJ2-1	NA	NA	CASSQKQLLDEQFF	TGTGCCAGCAGCCAAAAACAACTTCTCGATGAGCAGTTCTTC
TRBV24-1	TRBJ2-7	TRBD2	NA	CATSDSKREGLFYEQYF	TGTGCCACCAGTGATTCAAAGCGGGAGGGCTTATTCTACGAGCAGTACTTC
TRBV6-5	TRBJ1-3	TRBD1	once	CASSYSRGQGGNTIYF	TGTGCCAGCAGTTACTCGAGGGGACAGGGTGGAAACACCATATATTTT